Listed here is a single TCR beta chain. Its target antigen remains unknown. The read is 3 residues too short to cover the CDR3 end, so that end is filled in from the germline J gene. The data belong to a study of T cells in women clearing cervical HPV infection (dated by TCRdb to 2016 to 2019). A note on the overall study: Cases were under 30 women with histologically confirmed HPV16-related CIN3 or worse, including a couple of invasive cancers. The controls were 25 or so women whose single incident HPV16 infection cleared within 12 months with no development of precancer or cancer. Case blood was taken at the visit when the lesion was first identified, whereas control blood was taken when infection was no longer detected. Among cases, blood sampling occurred a median of around 160 days after lesion detection, with an interquartile range of 90 to 200 days. HLA typing was available for only a few women, so HLA type could not be excluded as a confounder. An exploratory proof-of-principle case-control study, nested within the Guanacaste HPV Natural History Study in Costa Rica, was conducted to compare TCR repertoires across cervical HPV16 outcomes. Cases were matched to controls by age within five years and by the year the sample was collected. A median age of around 30 years was observed in cases versus more than 37 in controls, and no significant differences in baseline characteristics were found. In the parent cohort, 9,500 to 13,000 women aged 18 or older were enrolled in Guanacaste, Costa Rica, during about 1992 to 1994 and then followed for approximately seven years. As quality controls, five blinded duplicates were added to each group, bringing the total to about 60 samples made up of about 50 participants and about 10 replicates. On the study overall, not on this receptor specifically: Because of the cross-sectional design, the study could not determine whether the associations came before infection or resulted from infection, and neither effector/memory subsets nor HPV-specific T cells were isolated. Because T-cell numbers per sample were unknown, differences in richness could reflect varying T-cell content rather than repertoire biology. CIN3+ cases had significantly higher TCR repertoire richness than controls across sequencing depths, but evenness did not differ between the groups. Random forest classifiers combining richness and V gene abundances distinguished cases from controls with an estimated AUC of less than 0.9. Cases had lower TRBV6-7 relative abundance than controls (0.11% versus 0.16%; Bonferroni P = 0.0008).

Every participant had a single incident cervical HPV16 infection, and women with prevalent HPV16 infections were excluded. Cervical HPV DNA was detected with MY09/MY11 PCR, and genotyping was done with dot-blot hybridization. About 14 mL of heparinized blood were centrifuged, and the buffy coat was split into aliquots, frozen at -30 degrees C, and then kept at -80 degrees C. Genomic DNA was extracted from buffy coat specimens using QIAGEN kits. TCR beta CDR3 regions were amplified by multiplex PCR from an average of 1200 ng genomic DNA per sample using the immunoSEQ assay. To correct primer bias, the assay used a complete synthetic TCR repertoire to set an amplification baseline. The amplicons were sequenced using the Illumina platform. Regarding the original processing steps: Error correction of the sequences involved clustering with frequency ratios plus a modified nearest-neighbor algorithm, after which the sequences were analyzed in the immunoSEQ Analyzer using IMGT gene definitions. At each rarefaction depth, TCR richness and evenness were averaged across 20 rarefaction repeats, and any sample with fewer sequences than the depth was left out. Wilcoxon rank sum tests with FDR correction were used to compare V, D and J gene relative abundances between the groups. Blinded duplicates gave an intraclass correlation of around 96% for TCR richness and an average of roughly 82% across 66 gene segments. TCRdb mirrors the immuneACCESS table, restricted to in-frame sequences. Some clones are absent from its copies; in checked studies, under half trace to an unresolved V gene, and the reason for the others is unknown. V, J and clone size were drawn from that table, and D and trimming were deduced from the DNA. The sample's table lists a count of about 30,000 clones. Of the sample, approximately 1.5% is held by the ten largest clones.

V loses 6 bases at its end and J loses 8 bases; junction bases beyond the gene matches: 11. The CDR1 and CDR2 encoded by the germline V gene are SGHRS and YFSETQ. The CDR3 contains 15 residues, cysteine and phenylalanine counted. Only the CDR3 bases that were read are kept: 36 of them, in frame from base 1. The sequence is built from TRBV5-1 and TRBJ2-1; 10 central bases correspond to TRBD1. Sequenced input: blood buffy coat. The clonotype comes from a woman aged 18 to 75 with a cervical HPV16 infection that either progressed to CIN3+ or cleared (not recorded which). The CDR3 region: CASKLSGTGAHEQFF. The CDR3 bases that were read are TGCGCCAGCAAACTTTCCGGGACAGGGGCCCATGAG. Where the CDR3 stops, the reference TRBV5-1 and TRBJ2-1 genes take over; the full variable domain is KAGVTQTPRYLIKTRGQQVTLSCSPISGHRSVSWYQQTPGQGLQFLFEYFSETQRNKGNFPGRFSGRQFSNSRSEMNVSTLELGDSALYLCASKLSGTGAHEQFFGPGTRLTVL.